Sequencing of this T cell receptor beta chain was carried out in a study of blood T cell repertoires in COVID-19 (dated by TCRdb to the early 2020s). At the level of the whole study: Collaborator samples came from the United States, Italy and Spain and covered acute and convalescent phases of COVID-19. The repertoires were released in a freely available public database intended as a resource for research on the immune response to SARS-CoV-2. A de-identified subject ID, COVID-19 status, age in years and sex were almost always included in the sample metadata. Deeply sampled blood TCRbeta repertoires from subjects exposed to, actively infected with, or recovered from COVID-19 were included in the dataset. The samples were drawn from the first 160 participants of the ongoing ImmuneRACE study and from roughly 1,300 subjects provided by 6 global collaborators. Where available, HLA class I and class II types were obtained from metadata supplied by the sample provider rather than from assay-based typing. The prospective study material was composed of cDNA or gDNA derived from T cells, B-cell-depleted T cells, or PBMCs. Paper-wide results and their limitations: The amount of clinical and demographic metadata varied by source and participant and was provided uncurated.

TCRbeta CDR3 regions were amplified from genomic DNA using the immunoSEQ Assay, a bias-controlled multiplex PCR. The paper's data handling went like this. Nucleated cell counts per sample were estimated from amplification of reference gene primers within the assay. To quantify the absolute abundance of each unique TCRbeta CDR3 rearrangement, sequence reads were collapsed and filtered. For each sample, productive Simpson clonality was calculated by taking the square root of Simpson's diversity index across productive rearrangements. The immuneACCESS repertoire file appears here via TCRdb, limited to in-frame rearrangements. These files lack a portion of the clones; in checked studies, under half of the deficit traces to unresolved V genes, and the cause of the others is not known. V and J calls and clone size are those listed in that table; D and trimming were worked out from the DNA. The sample table lists a few hundred thousand clones, about 91% of them with a count of one. The ten largest account for 2% to 3% of the sample.

The germline V gene gives CDR1 as SQVTM and CDR2 as ANQGSEA. Unmatched junction bases come to 6, with V trimmed by 6 bases and J by 7 bases. The CDR3 contains 13 residues, cysteine and phenylalanine counted. Only CDR3 DNA remains: 39 bases, in frame from the first base. In Seattle, one collaborating source enrolled patients while the infection was active and tracked those patients longitudinally over the course of disease. Whole blood was collected in K2EDTA tubes by collaborating institutions according to the institutions' own protocols. For TCRbeta analysis, collaborators shipped samples as frozen whole blood, isolated PBMCs, or DNA extracted from either of those sample types. About this clone itself: The target of this receptor is not known. Per-base quality was not reported, and no clone a single base away is much larger than it.

This TCR came from a young adult with COVID-19, enrolled during active disease. The chain is made from TRBV29-1 and TRBJ1-4; 9 junctional bases match TRBD1. The sequencing input was peripheral blood. The nucleotide sequence is given as TGCAGCGTGCTGACAGGGGGAAGTGAAAAACTGTTTTTT. Its protein is CSVLTGGSEKLFF.